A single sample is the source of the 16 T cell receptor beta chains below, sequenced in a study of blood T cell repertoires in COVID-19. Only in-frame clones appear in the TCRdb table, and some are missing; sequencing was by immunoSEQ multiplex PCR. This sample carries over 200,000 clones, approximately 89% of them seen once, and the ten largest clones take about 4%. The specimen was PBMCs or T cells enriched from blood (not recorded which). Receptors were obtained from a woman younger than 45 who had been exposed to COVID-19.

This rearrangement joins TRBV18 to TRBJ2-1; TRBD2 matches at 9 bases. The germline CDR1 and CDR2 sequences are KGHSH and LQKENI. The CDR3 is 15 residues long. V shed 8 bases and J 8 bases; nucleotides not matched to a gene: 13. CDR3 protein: CASEGSGSGMDEQFF. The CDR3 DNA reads TGTGCCAGCGAAGGTAGCGGGAGCGGTATGGATGAGCAGTTCTTC. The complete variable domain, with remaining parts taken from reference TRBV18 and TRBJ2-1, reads NAGVMQNPRHLVRRRGQEARLRCSPMKGHSHVYWYRQLPEEGLKFMVYLQKENIIDESGMPKERFSAEFPKEGPSILRIQQVVRGDSAAYFCASEGSGSGMDEQFFGPGTRLTVL.

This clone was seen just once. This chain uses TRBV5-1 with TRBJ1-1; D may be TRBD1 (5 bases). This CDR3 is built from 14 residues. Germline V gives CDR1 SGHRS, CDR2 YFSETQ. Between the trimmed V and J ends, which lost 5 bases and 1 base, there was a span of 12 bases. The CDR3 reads CASRPQQENTEAFF. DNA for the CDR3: TGCGCCAGCAGGCCGCAACAGGAGAACACTGAAGCTTTCTTT. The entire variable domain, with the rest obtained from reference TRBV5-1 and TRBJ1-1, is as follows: KAGVTQTPRYLIKTRGQQVTLSCSPISGHRSVSWYQQTPGQGLQFLFEYFSETQRNKGNFPGRFSGRQFSNSRSEMNVSTLELGDSALYLCASRPQQENTEAFFGQGTRLTVV.

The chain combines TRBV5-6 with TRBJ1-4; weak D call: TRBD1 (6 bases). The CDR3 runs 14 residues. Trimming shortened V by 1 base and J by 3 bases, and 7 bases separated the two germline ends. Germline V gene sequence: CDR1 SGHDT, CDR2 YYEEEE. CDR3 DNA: TGTGCCAGCAGCTTGACAGGGCCTAATGAAAAACTGTTTTTT. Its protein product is CASSLTGPNEKLFF. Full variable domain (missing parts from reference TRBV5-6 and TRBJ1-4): DAGVTQSPTHLIKTRGQQVTLRCSPKSGHDTVSWYQQALGQGPQFIFQYYEEEERQRGNFPDRFSGHQFPNYSSELNVNALLLGDSALYLCASSLTGPNEKLFFGSGTQLSVL.

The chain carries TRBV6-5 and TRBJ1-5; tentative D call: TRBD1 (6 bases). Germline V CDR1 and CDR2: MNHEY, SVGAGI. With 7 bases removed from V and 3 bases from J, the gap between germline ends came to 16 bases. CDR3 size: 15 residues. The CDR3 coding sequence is TGTGCCAGCACCGAAGGACAGATCGCCAATCAGCCCCAGCATTTT. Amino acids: CASTEGQIANQPQHF.

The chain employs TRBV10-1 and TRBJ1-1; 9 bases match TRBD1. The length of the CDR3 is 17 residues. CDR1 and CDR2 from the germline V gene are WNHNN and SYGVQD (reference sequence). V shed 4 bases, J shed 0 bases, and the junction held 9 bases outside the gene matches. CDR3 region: CASSAFRDRVMNTEAFF. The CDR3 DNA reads TGCGCCAGCAGTGCCTTCAGGGACAGGGTAATGAACACTGAAGCTTTCTTT.

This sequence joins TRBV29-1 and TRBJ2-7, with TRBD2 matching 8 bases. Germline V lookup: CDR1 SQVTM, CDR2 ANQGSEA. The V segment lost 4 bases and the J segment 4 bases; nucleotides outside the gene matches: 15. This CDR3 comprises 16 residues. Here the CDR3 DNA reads TGCAGCGTTGTGGGTATCGGGGGGGCACTAGGGTACGAGCAGTACTTC. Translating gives CSVVGIGGALGYEQYF.

CDR3: CASSSGGQGKDGYTF. The CDR3 DNA sequence: TGCGCCAGCAGCTCCGGCGGACAGGGGAAGGATGGCTACACCTTC. The chain has TRBV4-1 and TRBJ1-2, with 9 bases identical to TRBD1. This CDR3 region has 15 residues. CDR1 and CDR2 (germline): MGHRA, YSYEKL. Trimming took 5 bases from V and 6 from J; bases not matched to a gene: 10.

The CDR3 region is CASIDRRHAEGTGELFF. CDR3 nucleotide sequence: TGTGCCAGCATCGATCGCCGTCACGCCGAGGGCACCGGGGAGCTGTTTTTT. The V call is TRBV2, the J call TRBJ2-2; TRBD2 might be the D (5 bases). Germline CDR1 reads SNHLY; CDR2 reads FYNNEI. The CDR3 totals 17 residues. Trimming removed 7 bases at V and 4 bases at J, with 22 bases between.

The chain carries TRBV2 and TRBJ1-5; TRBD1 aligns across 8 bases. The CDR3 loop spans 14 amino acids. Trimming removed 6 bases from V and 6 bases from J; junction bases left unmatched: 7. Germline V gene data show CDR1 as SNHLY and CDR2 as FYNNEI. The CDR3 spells CASRKDRAGQPQHF. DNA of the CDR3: TGTGCCAGCAGAAAGGACAGGGCCGGTCAGCCCCAGCATTTT.

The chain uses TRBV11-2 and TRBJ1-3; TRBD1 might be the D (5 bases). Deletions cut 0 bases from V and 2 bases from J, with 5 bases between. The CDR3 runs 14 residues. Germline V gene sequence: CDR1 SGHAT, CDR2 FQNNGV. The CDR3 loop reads CASSLDRAGNTIYF. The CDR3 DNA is TGTGCCAGCAGCTTAGACAGGGCTGGAAACACCATATATTTT.

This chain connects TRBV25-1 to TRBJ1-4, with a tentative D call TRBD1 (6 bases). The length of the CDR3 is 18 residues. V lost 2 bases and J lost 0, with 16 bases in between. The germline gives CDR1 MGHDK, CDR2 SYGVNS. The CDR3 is CASSEAMPRTATNEKLFF. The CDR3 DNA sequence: TGTGCCAGCAGTGAAGCAATGCCGAGGACAGCAACTAATGAAAAACTGTTTTTT.

CDR3 coding DNA: TGTGCCTTAGGACAGGGGGATGGCTACACCTTC. This codes for CALGQGDGYTF. The V and J genes are TRBV30 and TRBJ1-2; 10 bases match TRBD1. V lost 7 bases to trimming and J lost 6 bases; unmatched junction nucleotides: 2. CDR3 length: 11 amino acids. Germline V CDR1 and CDR2: GTSNPN, SVGIG (reference sequence). Full variable domain (rest looked up from reference TRBV30 and TRBJ1-2): SQTIHQWPATLVQPVGSPLSLECTVEGTSNPNLYWYRQAAGRGLQLLFYSVGIGQISSEVPQNLSASRPQDRQFILSSKKLLLSDSGFYLCALGQGDGYTFGSGTRLTVV.

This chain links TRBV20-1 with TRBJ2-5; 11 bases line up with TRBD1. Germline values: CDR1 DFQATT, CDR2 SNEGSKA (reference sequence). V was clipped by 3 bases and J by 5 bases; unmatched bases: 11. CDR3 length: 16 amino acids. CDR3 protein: CSASRVQDRGPETQYF. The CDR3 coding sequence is TGCAGTGCTAGTAGGGTCCAGGACAGGGGGCCCGAGACCCAGTACTTC.

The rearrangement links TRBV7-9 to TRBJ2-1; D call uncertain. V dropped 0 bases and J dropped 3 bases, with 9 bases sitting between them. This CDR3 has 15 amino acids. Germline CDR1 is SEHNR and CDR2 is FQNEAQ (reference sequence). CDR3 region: CASSLARSYYNEQFF. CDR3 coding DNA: TGTGCCAGCAGCTTAGCGCGATCCTACTACAATGAGCAGTTCTTC.

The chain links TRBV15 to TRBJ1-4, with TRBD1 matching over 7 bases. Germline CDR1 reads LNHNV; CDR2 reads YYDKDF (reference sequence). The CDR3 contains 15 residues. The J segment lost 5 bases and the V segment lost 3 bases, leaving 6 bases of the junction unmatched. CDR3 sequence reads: CATSRDRLENEKLFF. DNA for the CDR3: TGTGCCACCAGCAGGGACAGGTTAGAGAATGAAAAACTGTTTTTT.

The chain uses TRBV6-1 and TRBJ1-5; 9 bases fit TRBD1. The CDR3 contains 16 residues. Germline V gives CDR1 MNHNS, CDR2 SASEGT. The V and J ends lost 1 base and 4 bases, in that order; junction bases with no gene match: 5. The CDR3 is CASSEGLGTGNQPQHF. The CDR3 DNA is TGTGCCAGCAGTGAAGGGTTGGGGACAGGGAATCAGCCCCAGCATTTT.